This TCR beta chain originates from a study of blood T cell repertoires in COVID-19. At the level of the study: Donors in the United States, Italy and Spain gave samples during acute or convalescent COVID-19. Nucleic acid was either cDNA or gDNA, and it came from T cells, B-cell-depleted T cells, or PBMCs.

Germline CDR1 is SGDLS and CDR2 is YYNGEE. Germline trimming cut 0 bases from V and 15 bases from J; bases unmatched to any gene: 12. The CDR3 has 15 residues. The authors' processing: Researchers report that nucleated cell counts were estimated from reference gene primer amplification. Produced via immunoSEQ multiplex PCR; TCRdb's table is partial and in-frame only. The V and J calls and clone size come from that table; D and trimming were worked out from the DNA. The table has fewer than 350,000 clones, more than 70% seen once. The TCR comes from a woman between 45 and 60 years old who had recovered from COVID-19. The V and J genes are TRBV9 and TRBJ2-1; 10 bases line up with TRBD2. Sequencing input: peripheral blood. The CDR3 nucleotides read TGTGCCAGCAGCGTAGCCGATATCCTAGCGGGAGTCATGTTCTTC. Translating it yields CASSVADILAGVMFF.